The rows below give T cell receptor beta chains drawn from one sample of a study of blood T cell repertoires in COVID-19. Clones were sequenced by immunoSEQ multiplex PCR, and TCRdb holds only the in-frame ones, with some missing. This sample has 30,000 to 45,000 clones, with roughly four fifths found just once. Sequenced input: peripheral blood. These receptors originate from a human donor in a cohort sampled during active or convalescent COVID-19. The donor label of this sample is uncertain. The CDR3 runs from the conserved cysteine through the conserved F or W. Fields, in order: D gene, CDR3 length, V gene, clone size, J gene, CDR3 protein, CDR3 DNA. D genes are given only for firm matches. The size of a clone is reported for some rows only, either as once, few or many, or as a class for expanded clones.

>NA|13|TRBV23-1|NA|TRBJ1-1
CASSRPDRTEAFF
TGCGCCAGCAGTCGCCCCGACAGAACTGAAGCTTTCTTT
>TRBD2|15|TRBV7-6|NA|TRBJ2-3
CASSRAGGPSDTQYF
TGTGCCAGCAGCCGAGCGGGAGGGCCATCAGATACGCAGTATTTT
>TRBD2|16|TRBV9|NA|TRBJ2-2
CASSPRAGGGTGELFF
TGTGCCAGCAGCCCCCGAGCGGGAGGTGGCACCGGGGAGCTGTTTTTT
>TRBD1|15|TRBV5-1|NA|TRBJ1-4
CASSLGTGWDEKLFF
TGCGCCAGCAGCCTTGGGACAGGGTGGGATGAAAAACTGTTTTTT
>NA|12|TRBV12-3/TRBV12-4|NA|TRBJ1-1
CASSFSGGRAFF
TGTGCCAGCAGTTTTTCTGGGGGCCGAGCTTTCTTT
>TRBD1|13|TRBV25-1|few|TRBJ2-5
CATLLKGAETQYF
TGTGCCACCCTACTGAAGGGGGCAGAGACCCAGTACTTC
>NA|13|TRBV7-9|NA|TRBJ1-5
CASSPAVHQPQHF
TGTGCCAGCAGCCCCGCAGTACATCAGCCCCAGCATTTT
>NA|15|TRBV4-3|many|TRBJ2-7
CASSPQNTGSYEQYF
TGCGCCAGCAGCCCCCAGAACACGGGCTCCTACGAGCAGTACTTC
>NA|13|TRBV11-2|NA|TRBJ1-1
CASSLAGGGEAFF
TGTGCCAGCAGCTTAGCAGGCGGGGGTGAAGCTTTCTTT
>TRBD2|13|TRBV7-9|NA|TRBJ2-1
CASSLALAGVIIF
TGTGCCAGCAGCTTAGCCCTAGCGGGAGTTATAATCTTC
>TRBD2|14|TRBV30|few|TRBJ2-5
CAWSPGLALETQYF
TGTGCCTGGAGTCCGGGACTAGCATTAGAGACCCAGTACTTC
>NA|13|TRBV19|NA|TRBJ1-1
CASSMVLRGKAFF
TGTGCCAGTAGTATGGTGTTACGCGGAAAAGCTTTCTTT
>TRBD2|16|TRBV28|NA|TRBJ2-2
CASRETGTSESGELFF
TGTGCCAGCAGGGAAACCGGGACTAGCGAATCCGGGGAGCTGTTTTTT
>NA|14|TRBV5-6|few|TRBJ2-5
CASSRTGNQETQYF
TGTGCCAGCAGCCGAACAGGGAACCAAGAGACCCAGTACTTC
>TRBD2|16|TRBV19|NA|TRBJ2-7
CASSPRTSGRPYEQYF
TGTGCCAGTAGTCCCCGGACTAGCGGGAGACCCTACGAGCAGTACTTC
>NA|13|TRBV3-1/TRBV3-2|NA|TRBJ2-7
CASSLLVGDEQYF
TGTGCCAGCAGCCTCCTCGTCGGGGACGAGCAGTACTTC
>NA|14|TRBV11-3|NA|TRBJ2-3
CASSLLAPTDTQYF
TGTGCCAGCAGCTTACTAGCACCCACAGATACGCAGTATTTT
>NA|14|TRBV4-3|NA|TRBJ1-5
CASSQDPASQPQHF
TGCGCCAGCAGCCAAGACCCAGCGAGTCAGCCCCAGCATTTT
>NA|12|TRBV5-6|few|TRBJ2-3
CASSISTDTQYF
TGTGCCAGCAGCATAAGCACAGATACGCAGTATTTT
>TRBD2|16|TRBV5-4|few|TRBJ2-1
CASSLRVNSGYNEQFF
TGTGCCAGCAGCTTAAGGGTTAATAGCGGGTACAATGAGCAGTTCTTC
>NA|14|TRBV6-2/TRBV6-3|NA|TRBJ1-1
CASSSREWVLEAFF
TGTGCCAGCAGTTCCCGGGAGTGGGTTCTTGAAGCTTTCTTT
>NA|15|TRBV6-5|NA|TRBJ1-2
CASSPGLLANYGYTF
TGTGCCAGCAGTCCGGGACTTCTAGCTAACTATGGCTACACCTTC
>NA|16|TRBV4-1|NA|TRBJ2-7
CASSQGWGDQRYEQYF
TGCGCCAGCAGCCAAGGTTGGGGCGATCAGAGGTACGAGCAGTACTTC
>NA|11|TRBV6-4|NA|TRBJ1-2
CASSPGVGYTF
TGTGCCAGCAGTCCAGGTGTTGGCTACACCTTC
>TRBD1|14|TRBV28|NA|TRBJ2-2
CASFRDRNTGELFF
TGTGCCAGCTTCCGGGACAGGAACACCGGGGAGCTGTTTTTT
>TRBD1|18|TRBV7-3|NA|TRBJ1-4
CASSPRDRGLRLREKLFF
TGTGCCAGCAGCCCCCGGGACAGGGGGCTAAGGTTGAGGGAAAAACTGTTTTTT
>NA|13|TRBV25-1|NA|TRBJ2-7
CASSDIGFHEQYF
TGTGCCAGCAGTGATATCGGGTTCCACGAGCAGTACTTC
>NA|16|TRBV6-1|NA|TRBJ2-3
CASSEPIGTAGDTQYF
TGTGCCAGCAGTGAACCCATCGGGACAGCGGGAGATACGCAGTATTTT
>NA|14|TRBV6-5|NA|TRBJ2-7
CASNWRADSYEQYF
TGTGCCAGCAACTGGCGGGCGGACTCCTACGAGCAGTACTTC
>TRBD1|13|TRBV5-1|few|TRBJ2-1
CASSMTGDSEQFF
TGCGCCAGCAGCATGACAGGGGATAGTGAGCAGTTCTTC
>NA|14|TRBV19|NA|TRBJ1-6
CASSIEGRGSPLHF
TGTGCCAGTAGTATAGAAGGAAGGGGCTCACCCCTCCACTTT
>NA|17|TRBV14|NA|TRBJ2-2
CASSQDQTASNTGELFF
TGTGCCAGCAGCCAAGATCAGACAGCTTCGAACACCGGGGAGCTGTTTTTT
>NA|15|TRBV7-8|NA|TRBJ1-6
CASSLVGGIGSPLHF
TGTGCCAGCAGCTTAGTCGGAGGGATTGGATCACCCCTCCACTTT
>NA|14|TRBV10-3|NA|TRBJ1-3
CAISPGGGGNTIYF
TGTGCCATCAGCCCGGGGGGAGGCGGAAACACCATATATTTT
>TRBD1|13|TRBV29-1|NA|TRBJ1-1
CSVRDRMGTEAFF
TGCAGCGTTAGGGACAGGATGGGCACTGAAGCTTTCTTT
>NA|11|TRBV4-1|NA|TRBJ1-2
CASQAEGGYTF
TGCGCCAGCCAAGCCGAGGGTGGCTACACCTTC
>NA|14|TRBV7-8|NA|TRBJ1-2
CASSLAYSSYGYTF
TGTGCCAGCAGCTTAGCGTACAGCTCCTATGGCTACACCTTC
>TRBD1|15|TRBV20-1|NA|TRBJ2-3
CSASIRDRGTDTQYF
TGCAGTGCTAGTATCAGGGACAGGGGAACAGATACGCAGTATTTT
>NA|12|TRBV7-9|NA|TRBJ1-1
CASSQGNTEAFF
TGTGCCAGCTCACAGGGGAACACTGAAGCTTTCTTT
>TRBD1|15|TRBV2|NA|TRBJ1-5
CASRGQVGENQPQHF
TGTGCCAGCAGGGGACAGGTCGGGGAAAATCAGCCCCAGCATTTT
>TRBD1|13|TRBV6-5|NA|TRBJ1-2
CASNYRGAQGYTF
TGTGCCAGCAACTACAGGGGGGCGCAGGGCTACACCTTC
>NA|13|TRBV6-5|NA|TRBJ2-5
CASKNGGRETQYF
TGTGCCAGCAAAAACGGGGGGCGAGAGACCCAGTACTTC
>TRBD1|13|TRBV19|NA|TRBJ1-4
CASLQGTEEKLFF
TGTGCCAGCCTACAGGGGACCGAGGAAAAACTGTTTTTT
>NA|17|TRBV7-2|NA|TRBJ1-4
CASSFEGGPTTNEKLFF
TGTGCCAGCAGCTTCGAGGGGGGGCCTACAACTAATGAAAAACTGTTTTTT
>NA|17|TRBV12-2|few|TRBJ2-5
CASRPQRAGGRGETQYF
TGTGCAAGTCGCCCCCAAAGAGCGGGAGGGCGGGGGGAGACCCAGTACTTC
>NA|16|TRBV5-4|NA|TRBJ2-1
CASSLEGSRGRNEQFF
TGTGCCAGCAGCTTGGAAGGGAGCAGGGGAAGAAATGAGCAGTTCTTC
>TRBD1|14|TRBV5-5|NA|TRBJ2-7
CASSLRQGAGEQYF
TGTGCCAGCAGCTTAAGACAGGGGGCCGGCGAGCAGTACTTC
>NA|15|TRBV27|few|TRBJ2-2
CASSRLGVSTGELFF
TGTGCCAGCAGTCGACTAGGCGTGAGCACCGGGGAGCTGTTTTTT
>NA|11|TRBV6-2/TRBV6-3|once|TRBJ2-1
CASSSTRRQFF
TGTGCCAGCAGTTCCACTAGGCGGCAGTTCTTC
>TRBD2|13|TRBV29-1|NA|TRBJ2-3
CSVEGGGADTQYF
TGCAGCGTTGAGGGTGGGGGGGCAGATACGCAGTATTTT
>NA|16|TRBV4-1|NA|TRBJ2-3
CASSQAAGRSQDTQYF
TGCGCCAGCAGCCAAGCGGCGGGAAGGTCCCAAGATACGCAGTATTTT
>TRBD1|15|TRBV7-2|NA|TRBJ2-7
CASSTSDRFAYEQYF
TGTGCCAGCAGCACCTCGGACAGGTTCGCCTACGAGCAGTACTTC
>NA|15|TRBV24-1|once|TRBJ1-5
CATSDRGGWTQPQHF
TGTGCCACCAGTGATCGGGGAGGGTGGACTCAGCCCCAGCATTTT
>NA|14|TRBV6-5|NA|TRBJ2-1
CASSRLAWVNEQFF
TGTGCCAGCAGCCGACTGGCGTGGGTCAATGAGCAGTTCTTC
>NA|13|TRBV4-1|NA|TRBJ2-5
CASSHLRSETQYF
TGCGCCAGCAGCCACCTCCGGTCAGAGACCCAGTACTTC
>TRBD1|17|TRBV5-1|once|TRBJ2-1
CASSAGTGYETHNEQFF
TGCGCCAGCAGCGCCGGGACAGGGTATGAAACACACAATGAGCAGTTCTTC
>TRBD1|16|TRBV6-5|NA|TRBJ2-7
CASSFFGTGSSYEQYF
TGTGCCAGCAGTTTTTTTGGGACAGGGAGCTCCTACGAGCAGTACTTC
>TRBD2|15|TRBV3-1/TRBV3-2|NA|TRBJ2-3
CASSTTSGAPATQYF
TGTGCCAGCAGCACGACTAGCGGAGCCCCCGCTACGCAGTATTTT
>NA|14|TRBV4-1|NA|TRBJ1-2
CASSQDGANRGYTF
TGCGCCAGCAGCCAGGATGGGGCGAATCGAGGCTACACCTTC
>NA|13|TRBV14|NA|TRBJ1-1
CASSRGLNTEAFF
TGTGCCAGCAGCCGGGGGCTGAACACTGAAGCTTTCTTT